This TCR beta chain comes out of a study of blood T cell repertoires in COVID-19. Study as a whole: Specimens from acute and convalescent COVID-19 originated in the United States, Italy and Spain. T cells, B-cell-depleted T cells, or PBMCs provided the cDNA or gDNA that served as material.

Per germline, CDR1 SGHAT and CDR2 FQNNGV. This CDR3 is built from 15 residues. The V segment lost 0 bases and the J segment 7 bases; nucleotides outside the gene matches: 7. Authors' data handling: Amplification of reference gene primers provided the estimated nucleated cell counts. TCRdb keeps only in-frame clones here, not all; method: immunoSEQ multiplex PCR. V and J calls plus clone size are reproduced from that table; the DNA served to infer D and trimming. The sample holds tens of thousands of clones, around 80% seen once. The receptor's source is an elderly man with active or convalescent COVID-19. What was sequenced was peripheral blood. V usage is TRBV11-2 and J usage is TRBJ1-1, with 8 bases that match TRBD1. This CDR3 reads CASSLDLTGGDEAFF. Here the CDR3 DNA reads TGTGCCAGCAGCTTAGATTTAACAGGGGGGGATGAAGCTTTCTTT.